This TCR beta chain was sequenced in a study of control samples from healthy donors and cancer patients. Germline lookup yields CDR1 SGDLS and CDR2 YYNGEE. Trimming took 0 bases from V and 4 from J, leaving 12 bases between them. This CDR3 comprises 15 residues. Only in-frame clones appear in the TCRdb table, and some are missing; sequencing was by immunoSEQ multiplex PCR. The table has some 130,000 clones, roughly 90% seen once. This rearrangement joins TRBV9 to TRBJ2-3; D is unresolved. The clonotype was recovered from a young man in good health. The sample consisted of blood. The CDR3 DNA is TGTGCCAGCAGCGTAGGCGGCATGTCGGCAGATACGCAGTATTTT. It encodes CASSVGGMSADTQYF.